This TCR beta chain emerged from a study of blood T cells in healthy people across ages. The wider study: Capture by template switching was about one barcoded beta molecule per two T cells.

A sample-barcoded 5' primer and a J-beta primer mix were used in a second PCR of roughly 7 to 11 cycles. Every sample returned 2.5 million or more CDR3-containing paired-end reads. TCRdb redid the calling of the 5' RACE reads with MiXCR, one entry per CDR3 protein. The repertoire has about 1.4 million distinct CDR3 sequences, approximately 60% of them found once; the top ten carry 5.5% to 8%. CDR1 is LNHNV and CDR2 is YYDKDF in the germline V gene (reference sequence). Trimming removed 7 bases from V and 2 bases from J, with 13 bases in between. The CDR3 loop spans 14 amino acids. The chain links TRBV15 to TRBJ2-3; the D gene is possibly TRBD2 (6 bases). The clonotype originates from a man aged 18-30 years in good health. The sample taken for sequencing was blood. The CDR3 DNA sequence: TGTGCCACCACGGCGGGGACCCTCACAGATACGCAGTATTTT. Its protein is CATTAGTLTDTQYF.